This TCR beta chain derives from a study of cytomegalovirus exposure and HLA in healthy donors. Study-wide results and caveats: Reports showed the classifier diagnosing cytomegalovirus status with high specificity and sensitivity. Exclusion applied to some V segments, including TRBV6-2 and TRBV6-3, as they were indistinguishable.

The PCR ran on 60 Vbeta and 13 Jbeta primers. Sequencing used immunoSEQ multiplex PCR; TCRdb keeps in-frame clones, though not all of them. The data show fewer than 200,000 clones, 82% seen once. Germline-derived CDR1 and CDR2 are LGHNA and YSLEER. V was pared by 1 base and J by 3 bases, with 10 bases between. The CDR3 contains 15 residues. This clone has just one count. The antigen is unknown. The specimen was PBMCs. This TCR derives from a girl aged 5-17 years in good health and CMV-seropositive. V and J are TRBV4-3 and TRBJ1-5; D is uncertain. The CDR3 spells CASSQGGGTNQPQHF. CDR3 coding DNA: TGCGCCAGCAGCCAAGGAGGAGGAACCAATCAGCCCCAGCATTTT.